This entry lists 10 T cell receptor beta chains sequenced from one sample in a study of blood T cell repertoires in COVID-19. Measured with immunoSEQ multiplex PCR; TCRdb has only the in-frame clones, and not every one. The sample lists fewer than 45,000 clones, about 77% occurring once. The source material was peripheral blood. The receptor source for this set is a man aged 55 to 69 with acute or convalescent COVID-19.

This clone was observed a few times. The V and J genes are TRBV5-1 and TRBJ1-1; D uncertain. V was shortened by 0 bases and J by 7 bases, with 4 bases between the two germline ends. The V gene's germline CDR1 is SGHRS and CDR2 YFSETQ. CDR3 size: 11 residues. CDR3 DNA sequence: TGCGCCAGCAGCTTGGCCAATGAAGCTTTCTTT. This translates into CASSLANEAFF.

This chain connects TRBV5-1 to TRBJ1-6; 10 bases align to TRBD1. CDR1 and CDR2 from the germline V gene are SGHRS and YFSETQ. The J segment lost 7 bases and the V segment lost 4 bases, leaving 11 bases of the junction unmatched. CDR3 length equals 17 residues. The CDR3 DNA follows: TGCGCCAGCAGCGCAAACTCCGGGACAGGGGTGAATTCACCCCTCCACTTT. It is translated as CASSANSGTGVNSPLHF.

This sequence joins TRBV4-2 and TRBJ1-4; D not certain. V was shortened by 1 base and J by 7 bases, with 13 bases between the two germline ends. This CDR3 spans 15 amino acids. Germline V gene sequence: CDR1 LGHNA, CDR2 YNFKEQ. As DNA, the CDR3 is TGTGCCAGCAGCCAAGGGGGAGGAATCGGTGAAAAACTGTTTTTT. Amino acid sequence: CASSQGGGIGEKLFF.

The chain uses TRBV5-6 and TRBJ1-1; 10 bases fit TRBD1. This CDR3 is 13 amino acids long. V lost 2 bases and J lost 6; bases outside the gene matches: 1. Looked up from germline, CDR1 is SGHDT and CDR2 is YYEEEE. The CDR3 nucleotides read TGTGCCAGCAGCTTCGGACAGGGGGCTGAAGCTTTCTTT. This gives the protein CASSFGQGAEAFF.

The genes are TRBV7-9 and TRBJ1-6; TRBD1 aligns across 7 bases. After removal of 7 bases from V and 7 bases from J, the junction contained 7 bases not matched to a gene. Germline V gene data show CDR1 as SEHNR and CDR2 as FQNEAQ (reference sequence). The CDR3 runs 14 residues. Here the CDR3 reads CASIETGSNSPLHF. The CDR3 nucleotides read TGTGCCAGCATCGAGACAGGGAGCAATTCACCCCTCCACTTT.

This chain joins TRBV10-3 and TRBJ1-6, with D unresolved. The CDR3 length is 18 residues. V lost 2 bases, J lost 7 bases, and 21 bases lay in between. Germline assignment: CDR1 ENHRY and CDR2 SYGVKD. CDR3 nucleotide sequence: TGTGCCATCAGTGAGAATACAATGTCTGGTGTCTTAAATTCACCCCTCCACTTT. The encoded protein is CAISENTMSGVLNSPLHF.

The genes are TRBV9 and TRBJ2-3, with 8 nucleotides matching TRBD2. The germline gives CDR1 SGDLS, CDR2 YYNGEE. This CDR3 contains 14 residues. Unmatched junction bases numbered 3, after V lost 3 bases and J lost 3 bases. CDR3 nucleotides: TGTGCCAGCAGCGCGGGAGGGGGAACAGATACGCAGTATTTT. Its translation: CASSAGGGTDTQYF.

This chain joins TRBV12-2 and TRBJ1-4. TRBV12-2 is assigned pseudogene status. The CDR3 is 16 amino acids. The CDR3 loop is CASRSSQRKTNEKLFF. In DNA form, the CDR3 reads TGTGCAAGTCGCTCTAGCCAGCGGAAGACTAATGAAAAACTGTTTTTT.

This clone was found a few times. The J gene is TRBJ2-7, the V gene TRBV7-9; 8 nucleotides align to TRBD1. J lost 5 bases, V lost 6 bases, and 9 bases had no gene match. CDR1 and CDR2 from the germline V gene are SEHNR and FQNEAQ (reference sequence). The CDR3 sequence is 14 residues long. As DNA, the CDR3 is TGTGCCAGCAGTTACCCGGGACAGGTGAACGAGCAGTACTTC. Protein product: CASSYPGQVNEQYF.

This clone was recorded a few times. The CDR3 DNA reads TGTGCCAGCAGTCCCCTCGGAGCGGGCGGAGCCTACGAGCAGTACTTC. This translates into CASSPLGAGGAYEQYF. The chain uses TRBV28 and TRBJ2-7, with D possibly being TRBD2 (6 bases). Per the germline V gene, CDR1 is MDHEN and CDR2 is SYDVKM. V lost 5 bases to trimming and J lost 2 bases, with 19 bases between them. This CDR3 is 16 amino acids long.